Presented here are 17 T cell receptor beta chains from one specimen sequenced in a study of T cell responses to AZD1222 COVID-19 vaccine. Some clones are missing from TCRdb's copy, which holds only in-frame ones; the method was immunoSEQ multiplex PCR. Counted here are 100,000 or so clones, just under 90% occurring once; the ten biggest clones make up approximately 15%. This specimen was peripheral blood, taken on day 0 of AZD1222 vaccination. These receptors originate from an adult in good health.

The chain joins TRBV2 to TRBJ1-4; tentatively, D is TRBD1 (5 bases). Germline CDR1 and CDR2: SNHLY and FYNNEI. This CDR3 is 14 amino acids long. The germline V and J ends were trimmed by 5 bases and 0 bases, with 7 bases remaining between them. The CDR3: CASSWTSTNEKLFF. The CDR3 DNA reads TGTGCCAGCAGTTGGACATCAACTAATGAAAAACTGTTTTTT. The whole variable domain, remainder taken from reference TRBV2 and TRBJ1-4, is EPEVTQTPSHQVTQMGQEVILRCVPISNHLYFYWYRQILGQKVEFLVSFYNNEISEKSEIFDDQFSVERPDGSNFTLKIRSTKLEDSAMYFCASSWTSTNEKLFFGSGTQLSVL.

The V and J genes are TRBV12-3 or TRBV12-4 and TRBJ2-1; D remains ambiguous. This CDR3 is 11 amino acids long. The V and J ends lost 1 base and 8 bases respectively, with 3 bases between them. CDR3: CASSLDDEQFF. The CDR3 bases are TGTGCCAGCAGTTTAGACGATGAGCAGTTCTTC.

CDR3 coding DNA: TGTGCCAGCAGCTTAAACGCTAGGGGCTCTGGGGCAGAGACCCAGTACTTC. Translating it yields CASSLNARGSGAETQYF. The chain uses TRBV7-3 and TRBJ2-5; D perhaps matches TRBD1 (5 bases). Germline V lookup: CDR1 SGHTA, CDR2 FQGTGA. The CDR3 is made up of 17 amino acids. Between the trimmed V and J ends, which lost 1 base and 4 bases, there was a span of 19 bases.

This chain links TRBV6-5 with TRBJ1-5, with TRBD1 matching over 7 bases. The CDR3 extends over 15 amino acids. Germline CDR1 and CDR2: MNHEY and SVGAGI. J was trimmed by 3 bases and V by 0 bases; bases with no gene match: 2. The CDR3 DNA follows: TGTGCCAGCAGTTACTCGGGACAGAACAATCAGCCCCAGCATTTT. Protein sequence: CASSYSGQNNQPQHF.

This chain uses TRBV24-1 with TRBJ1-6, with D perhaps matching TRBD1 (6 bases). This CDR3 has 14 amino acids. CDR1 is KGHDR, CDR2 SFDVKD, per germline. V was shortened by 10 bases and J by 10 bases, with 19 bases between the two germline ends. The CDR3 DNA reads TGTGCCACACTGGACAGTAGGTTTCGATCACCCCTCCACTTT. This translates into CATLDSRFRSPLHF.

The V and J genes are TRBV6-2 or TRBV6-3 and TRBJ2-5; no firm D call. Germline assignment: CDR1 MNHEY and CDR2 SVGEGT. Trimming took 2 bases from V and 2 from J, leaving 12 bases between them. The CDR3 consists of 15 residues. For the CDR3, the DNA is TGTGCCAGCAGTTACCGTCCTGCGGATCAAGAGACCCAGTACTTC. Translated: CASSYRPADQETQYF.

This rearrangement joins TRBV6-2 or TRBV6-3 to TRBJ2-7; D gene uncertain. V was pared by 1 base and J by 5 bases, with 3 bases between. Germline values: CDR1 MNHEY, CDR2 SVGEGT. The CDR3 extends over 11 amino acids. The CDR3 DNA sequence: TGTGCCAGCAGTTACTTCCACGAGCAGTACTTC. Translated, it gives CASSYFHEQYF.

This clone was observed once. CDR3 residues: CASSQTKFGIYRNEQFF. CDR3 coding DNA: TGTGCCAGCAGCCAAACAAAGTTCGGGATTTATCGCAATGAGCAGTTCTTC. The chain recombines TRBV3-1 (or the pseudogene TRBV3-2) with TRBJ2-1; a possible D gene is TRBD2 (5 bases). CDR3 size: 17 residues. Trimming removed 2 bases at V and 6 bases at J, with 20 bases between. Germline CDR1 and CDR2: LGHDT and YNNKEL (reference sequence).

V usage is TRBV29-1 and J usage is TRBJ2-7; D call uncertain. V lost 4 bases to trimming and J lost 4 bases, with 5 bases between them. Germline V gene sequence: CDR1 SQVTM, CDR2 ANQGSEA. The CDR3 totals 10 residues. The DNA of the CDR3 is TGCAGCGTTGGGAATTACGAGCAGTACTTC. Protein: CSVGNYEQYF.

This chain connects TRBV3-1 (or the pseudogene TRBV3-2) to TRBJ2-5; D may be TRBD2 (6 bases). CDR3 length: 13 amino acids. Deletions cut 6 bases from V and 5 bases from J, with 13 bases between. The germline V gene encodes CDR1 LGHDT and CDR2 YNNKEL (reference sequence). The CDR3 here is CASSRRGGETQYF. The CDR3 nucleotides read TGTGCCAGCAGTAGGAGGGGCGGGGAGACCCAGTACTTC.

The chain has TRBV7-8 and TRBJ2-7, with TRBD2 identical over 10 bases. V trimming: 1 base; J trimming: 3 bases; junction bases outside the gene matches: 3. This CDR3 is built from 15 residues. Per the germline V gene, CDR1 is SGHVS and CDR2 is FQNEAQ. The CDR3 sequence: CASSLVASGGYEQYF. CDR3 DNA: TGTGCCAGCAGCTTAGTGGCTAGCGGGGGCTACGAGCAGTACTTC.

In this sample, this clone turned up once. The chain combines TRBV6-6 with TRBJ2-1; either TRBD1 or TRBD2 may supply D (5 bases each). Germline values: CDR1 MNHNY, CDR2 SVGAGI (reference sequence). CDR3 size: 13 residues. The V end was cut by 6 bases, the J end by 5 bases, with 11 bases between. The chain's CDR3 is CASSGAVNNEQFF. CDR3 bases: TGTGCCAGCAGCGGGGCCGTAAACAATGAGCAGTTCTTC.

V and J are TRBV10-2 and TRBJ1-2; D is ambiguous. Germline loops: CDR1 WSHSY, CDR2 SAAADI. CDR3 length: 14 residues. The V end lost 3 bases, the J end lost 8 bases, and 16 bases lay between the germline ends. The CDR3 sequence is CASSEGFPVSGYTF. The CDR3 DNA reads TGCGCCAGCAGTGAAGGCTTTCCGGTGAGCGGCTACACCTTC.

The chain is built from TRBV7-2 and TRBJ1-1; the D gene is possibly TRBD1 (5 bases). Trimming took 1 base from V and 10 from J, leaving 19 bases between them. Germline CDR1 reads SGHTA; CDR2 reads FQGNSA. The CDR3 is 15 amino acids. The chain's CDR3 is CASSLDFGALEGAFF. In DNA, the CDR3 is TGTGCCAGCAGCTTAGACTTCGGGGCCCTCGAGGGAGCTTTCTTT.

The rearrangement links TRBV12-5 to TRBJ1-1, with no clear D. Looked up from germline, CDR1 is LGHNT and CDR2 is FRNRAP. Trimming stripped 6 bases from V and 2 bases from J, with 10 bases between. The length of the CDR3 is 13 residues. The CDR3 region is CASGVSVNTEAFF. CDR3 DNA sequence: TGTGCTAGTGGGGTGAGTGTAAACACTGAAGCTTTCTTT.

The chain joins TRBV5-1 to TRBJ2-2, with 8 bases aligning to TRBD1. Germline assignment: CDR1 SGHRS and CDR2 YFSETQ. V shed 5 bases and J 11 bases; nucleotides not matched to a gene: 8. The CDR3 totals 13 residues. CDR3 protein: CASSRTGTSELFF. The CDR3, as DNA: TGCGCCAGCAGTCGGACAGGGACGAGCGAGCTGTTTTTT.

The chain links TRBV6-2 or TRBV6-3 to TRBJ2-1, with 9 bases identical to TRBD1. The germline V gene encodes CDR1 MNHEY and CDR2 SVGEGT. This CDR3 is built from 15 residues. Trimming cost V 6 bases and J 6 bases; bases outside gene matches: 9. The CDR3 DNA reads TGTGCCAGCAGCCCTCCGGGACAGGGTAGCAATGAGCAGTTCTTC. Protein: CASSPPGQGSNEQFF.